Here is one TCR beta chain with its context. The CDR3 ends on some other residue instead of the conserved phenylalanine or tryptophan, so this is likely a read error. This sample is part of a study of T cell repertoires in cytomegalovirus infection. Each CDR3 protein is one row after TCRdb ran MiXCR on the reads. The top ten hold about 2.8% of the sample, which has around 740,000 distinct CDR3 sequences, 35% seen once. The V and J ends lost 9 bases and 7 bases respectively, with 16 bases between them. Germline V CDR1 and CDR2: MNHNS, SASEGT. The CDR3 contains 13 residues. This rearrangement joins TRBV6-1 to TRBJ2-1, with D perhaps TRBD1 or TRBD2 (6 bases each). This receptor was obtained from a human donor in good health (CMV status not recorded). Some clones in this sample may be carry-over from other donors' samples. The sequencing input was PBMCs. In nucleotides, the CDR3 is TGTGCCAGTTCAGGGGCCGGGGGTAATGAGCAGTTCTTA. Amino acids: CASSGAGGNEQFL.